This T cell receptor (beta chain) was recorded in a study of cytomegalovirus exposure and HLA in healthy donors. Study information: Earlier, roughly 120 million unique TCR beta sequences were recovered from roughly 200 million T cells by an analysis.

Study results and limitations: About 87% or about 30% of the time was how often most TCR beta V segments were productive, according to an earlier analysis. A further, later analysis showed that HLA-associated TCR beta chains (compared with equally common others) were more clonally expanded.

The donors gave bone marrow, and they were healthy. The PCR made use of 60 Vbeta and 13 Jbeta primers. The table came from immunoSEQ multiplex PCR; TCRdb's copy has only in-frame clones and leaves some out. This table holds 150,000 to 200,000 clones, 75% to 85% found once. This clone was seen only a few times. Antigen unknown. Per the germline V gene, CDR1 is SNHLY and CDR2 is FYNNEI. Trimming took off 4 bases at V and 1 base at J, with 13 bases between the two ends. The CDR3 contains 15 residues. The chain links TRBV2 to TRBJ2-5; perhaps TRBD1 as D (5 bases). Sequencing was performed on PBMCs. The receptor's source is a woman in her forties or fifties in good health and CMV-seropositive. CDR3 loop: CASSVGWGAQETQYF. Here the CDR3 DNA reads TGTGCCAGCAGTGTGGGGTGGGGCGCCCAAGAGACCCAGTACTTC.